This TCR beta chain was sequenced during a study of OX40 agonist ivuxolimab in advanced cancers. Study-wide context: Prior therapy, whether anti-PD-1, anti-PD-L1 or anti-CTLA-4, was allowed, and less than 45% had some. Of the patients, three showed partial responses, one with hepatocellular carcinoma and two with cutaneous melanoma. General study results and limits: Relative to CD4+ cells, CD8+ T cells on average had more expanded clones.

Some clones are missing from TCRdb's copy, which holds only in-frame ones; the method was immunoSEQ multiplex PCR. Among tens of thousands of clones listed, approximately 91% were seen once. About this clone: Its antigen is not identified.

Trimming removed 5 bases from V and 1 base from J; junction bases left unmatched: 5. The CDR3 is made up of 15 amino acids. CDR1 is SEHNR and CDR2 is FQNEAQ in the germline V gene (reference sequence). The source is an adult with an advanced solid tumor such as melanoma, head and neck, liver or kidney cancer. The sequencing used CD4+ or CD8+ T cells sorted from blood, collected in a trial of the OX40 agonist ivuxolimab. J is TRBJ2-3 and V is TRBV7-9; TRBD2 matches at 8 bases. DNA of the CDR3: TGTGCCAGCAGCACGCGGGGGGTTGGCACAGATACGCAGTATTTT. It specifies CASSTRGVGTDTQYF.